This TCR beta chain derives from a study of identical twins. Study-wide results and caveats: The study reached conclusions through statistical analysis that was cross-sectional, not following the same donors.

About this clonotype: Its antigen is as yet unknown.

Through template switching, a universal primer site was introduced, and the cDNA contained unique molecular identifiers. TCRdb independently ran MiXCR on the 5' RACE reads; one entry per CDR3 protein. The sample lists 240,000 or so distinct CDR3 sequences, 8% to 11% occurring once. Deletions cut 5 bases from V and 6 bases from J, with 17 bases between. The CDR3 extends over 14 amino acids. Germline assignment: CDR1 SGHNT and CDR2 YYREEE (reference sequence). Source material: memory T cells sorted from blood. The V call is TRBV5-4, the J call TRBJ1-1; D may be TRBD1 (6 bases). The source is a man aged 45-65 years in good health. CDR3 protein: CASRGTPQAAEAFF. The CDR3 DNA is TGTGCCAGCAGGGGGACACCCCAGGCCGCTGAAGCTTTCTTT.